This TCR beta chain emerged from a study of blood T cells in healthy people across ages (dated by TCRdb to the mid-2010s). As for the study more broadly: Template switching captured roughly one uniquely barcoded TCR beta cDNA molecule per two T cells in model experiments. The study measured age-related changes in TCR beta repertoire diversity using deep sequencing normalized with unique cDNA molecular identifiers. For two donors (one aged 18 to 30 and one aged 80 or older), the study analyzed two additional independent replicas of 1 million unique cDNA reads from the same blood draw. Four age groups were formed from the donors: young (average around 15 years), middle-aged (approximately 39), aged (approximately 60) and long-lived (about 80). General findings and caveats noted by the study authors: Total diversity estimates from one million sequenced T cells were considered lower bounds and underestimates. Observed TCR beta diversity per million T cells fell roughly linearly with age, and a significant reduction was already apparent by age about 38. The CMV infection status of donors was not known, potentially confounding age-related changes in expanded clonotypes. A strong correlation was found between observed TCR beta diversity and the percentage of naive T cells measured by flow cytometry. Compared with the aged group, the long-lived group had more naive CD4+ T cells, fewer expanded clones and increased TCR diversity, a pattern suggesting age selection. Because profiling used bulk unsorted PBMCs, naive and antigen-experienced compartments could not be compared conclusively.

Receptors were amplified or captured by 5' RACE. Sequencing relied on an Illumina HiSeq 2500. The second PCR ran for roughly 7 to 11 cycles and used a J-beta primer mix along with a sample-barcoded 5' primer. A unique molecular identifier was introduced onto each TCR beta cDNA molecule by a template-switch 5' adaptor carrying 12 random nucleotides. At least 2.5 million CDR3-containing paired-end reads were obtained from each sample. All of the RNA was converted into first-strand cDNA using the Mint cDNA synthesis kit, with a TRBC-specific oligonucleotide serving as the primer. Following uracil-DNA glycosylase treatment, a first 18-cycle PCR with universal primers M1SS and BC2_uni_R was performed on all cDNA. The paper's processing steps were these. Normalization of each sample was performed by random selection of 1 million high-quality reads, each carrying a distinct molecular identifier. Reads sharing molecular identifiers were discarded rather than binned into consensus sequences. CDR3 identification, clonotype clustering and error correction used MiTCR with a Q25 quality threshold and the strictest error-elimination algorithm. A nonparametric unseen species model with Euler transformation was used to estimate a lower bound on total TCR beta diversity. The raw public data were reprocessed by TCRdb itself: fastp quality trimming at Q25, MiXCR clonotype calling, in-frame beta chains only. Rows merge per CDR3 protein into single entries with the most common DNA and genes. V and J calls and clone size were set by TCRdb, not the authors. The table for this sample lists 450,000 to 650,000 distinct CDR3 sequences; around 24% of them were counted only once. Clones ranked in the top ten supply less than 9% of the sample.

V and J are truncated by 1 base and 2 bases respectively, leaving an intervening sequence of 11 bases. The germline V gene supplies CDR1 SGHTA and CDR2 FQGNSA. From its cysteine to its phenylalanine, the CDR3 spans 15 amino acids. Left in the record is the CDR3 DNA by itself, 45 bases read in frame from the first base. Comments on this clonotype: Its cognate antigen has yet to be identified. The record has no base qualities; no much larger clone is one base away.

Systemically healthy Caucasian individuals from Russia, some 36 in total and aged about 6 to 100 years, were included as donors. Each donor gave about 9.8 milliliters of peripheral blood, drawn into EDTA-treated Vacutainer tubes. PBMCs were isolated by Ficoll-Paque density-gradient centrifugation, with at least 6 million obtained per sample. Total RNA was extracted from PBMCs with Trizol reagent, with at least 6 micrograms obtained per sample. For every donor, an aliquot of PBMCs went through flow cytometry to measure the percentages of naive CD45RAhigh/CD27high T cells. Another study also made use of these data, one on T cells of mothers and their children. The second study, in turn, reports: Donors were nine systemically healthy Caucasian individuals: three mothers and their six children. cDNA synthesis used all of the extracted RNA, with roughly 1.5 ug of RNA in each 15 ul reaction. In the second PCR, the M1S primer introduced both the sample barcodes and 2-4 random nucleotides. More than 9 million TCR beta CDR3 reads were obtained from each mother, and 2.5 million to 3 million reads were obtained from each child. TCR recombination output is similarly shaped by thymic selection in related and unrelated pairs, with a minor effect exerted by inherited differences. Normalized repertoire overlap was always found to be slightly, but never significantly, higher in related mother-child pairs than in unrelated mother-child pairs. No persistent microchimeric T cell clones were detected, at a sensitivity of roughly 96 clones per million clonotypes. Deep NGS was used in the study to compare the TCR beta repertoires of mothers and children and to look for features that separate related mother-child pairs from unrelated individuals. The mean age was approximately 41 +/- 4 years for the mothers and approximately 11 +/- 4 years for the children. Libraries were sequenced on Illumina HiSeq 2000 with 100+100 nt paired-end reads after adapter ligation with NEBNext reagents. Mother and child libraries were prepared a month apart and sequenced in separate runs to prevent cross-contamination. For each donor, between about 500,000 and 2,000,000 distinct TCR beta clonotypes were identified. Naive TCR beta clonotypes were estimated from low-frequency clonotypes matched to each donor's FACS-determined naive share, without sorting.

The chain employs TRBV7-2 and TRBJ2-5, with TRBD1 as a weak D call on 6 bases. The sample comprised blood. This receptor was identified in a boy aged 5-17 years in good health. The DNA reads TGTGCCAGCAGCTTAGGCGTCGGACAGCAAGAGACCCAGTACTTC. This translates into CASSLGVGQQETQYF.